The rows below give T cell receptor beta chains drawn from one sample of a study of T-cell reconstitution after alpha-beta-depleted transplantation in children. TCRdb analysed the PCR reads with MiXCR anew, one entry per CDR3 protein. The sample includes 700,000 to 950,000 distinct CDR3 sequences, approximately 15% of them seen just once. The starting material was PBMCs, mostly from graft donor cells, obtained 360 days after TCRalphabeta/CD19-depleted stem cell transplant. These receptors originate from a male patient younger than 18 who had a stem cell transplant for acute lymphoblastic leukemia, so the T cells may come from the graft donor. The CDR3 runs from the conserved cysteine through the conserved F or W. Each record gives: D gene, J gene, clone size, V gene, CDR3 DNA, CDR3 protein. D genes are given only for firm matches. Not all rows give a size; the values are once, few, many and, for expanded clones, a class.

>TRBD2|TRBJ2-1|many|TRBV20-1
TGCAGTGCCACCACTAGCGGTCCCCTCGAGGGCTCCTACAATGAGCAGTTCTTC
CSATTSGPLEGSYNEQFF
>TRBD2|TRBJ2-7|-|TRBV11-1
TGTGCCAGCAGCTTAAGGGGACTAGCGGGCCGTAGCTCCTACGAGCAGTACTTC
CASSLRGLAGRSSYEQYF
>-|TRBJ2-7|few|TRBV6-5
TGTGCCAGCAGTTACGTAGTAGGGGAAACCTACGAGCAGTACTTC
CASSYVVGETYEQYF
>TRBD2|TRBJ2-1|few|TRBV5-1
TGCGCCAGCAGCGATCAGGGACTAGCGGCCTACAATGAGCAGTTCTTC
CASSDQGLAAYNEQFF
>-|TRBJ2-1|-|TRBV5-1
TGCGCCAGCAGCTTCTTGACTAGGCCGTCGGACAATGAGCAGTTCTTC
CASSFLTRPSDNEQFF
>TRBD1|TRBJ2-7|-|TRBV18
TGTGCCAGCGCACCTTCGGGACAGACCTACGAGCAGTACTTC
CASAPSGQTYEQYF
>TRBD1|TRBJ2-3|few|TRBV6-9
TGTGCCAGCAGTTATTCGGCAGGGGGAACAGATACGCAGTATTTT
CASSYSAGGTDTQYF
>-|TRBJ2-2|-|TRBV15
TGTGCCACCAGCAGAGTACGGGTAGGAACCGGGGAGCTGTTTTTT
CATSRVRVGTGELFF
>TRBD2|TRBJ2-7|-|TRBV4-2
TGTGCCAGCAAGGGACTAGGGGTCTACGAGCAGTACTTC
CASKGLGVYEQYF
>TRBD2|TRBJ2-6|few|TRBV20-1
TGCAGTGCTAGAGATCCCCGGACTAGCGGGTACTACCCCTTCTCTGGGGCCAACGTCCTGACTTTC
CSARDPRTSGYYPFSGANVLTF
>TRBD2|TRBJ2-4|few|TRBV5-4
TGTGCCAGCAGCTTGGACCCCTGGGTGATAGCGGGAGTGAGTGGAGCCAAAAACATTCAGTACTTC
CASSLDPWVIAGVSGAKNIQYF
>-|TRBJ2-1|-|TRBV11-2
TGTGCCAGCAGTTCCTATACGGCTCCTAGGTCTGAGCAGTTCTTC
CASSSYTAPRSEQFF
>TRBD1|TRBJ2-2|many|TRBV30
TGTGCCTGGAGCGAGACAGGGATCGGGGAGCTGTTTTTT
CAWSETGIGELFF
>-|TRBJ2-2|-|TRBV21-1
TGTGCCAGCAGCAAAGTAAAGGAGGGACTAGCGGGAGTAACCGGGGAGCTGTTTTTT
CASSKVKEGLAGVTGELFF
>-|TRBJ2-2|many|TRBV12-3/TRBV12-4
TGTGCCACCAGATTAGCGCCCCCCGGGGAGCTGTTTTTT
CATRLAPPGELFF
>TRBD1|TRBJ2-4|few|TRBV7-9
TGTGCCAGCAGTTCCGAGGGACAGGGAGCCAAAAACATTCAGTACTTC
CASSSEGQGAKNIQYF
>TRBD1|TRBJ1-1|few|TRBV6-5
TGTGCCAGCAGTTACTCGAATTCAGGGGGCAACGGAGCTTTCTTT
CASSYSNSGGNGAFF
>-|TRBJ1-2|-|TRBV5-5
TGTGCCAGCACCCAGTTGGGCTTGGAGGGCTACACCTTC
CASTQLGLEGYTF
>-|TRBJ2-1|few|TRBV6-5
TGTGCCAGCAGTTACGGGAGCGGAGGGGGCAATGAGCAGTTCTTC
CASSYGSGGGNEQFF
>-|TRBJ2-2|-|TRBV5-1
TGCGCCAGCAGCTTGTGGACACCGAGAAGACACACCGGGGAGCTGTTTTTT
CASSLWTPRRHTGELFF
>TRBD2|TRBJ2-5|-|TRBV6-2/TRBV6-3
TGTGCCAGCACGACGGCGGGGAGGGGAGAGACCCAGTACTTC
CASTTAGRGETQYF
>-|TRBJ2-1|many|TRBV15
TGTGCCACCAGCAGAGAGTTCCCCCGAGCGGACAATGAGCAGTTCTTC
CATSREFPRADNEQFF
>TRBD2|TRBJ2-1|few|TRBV7-9
TGTGCCAGCAGCCCCCCCAGCGGGAGGGCCTTAAATGAGCAGTTCTTC
CASSPPSGRALNEQFF
>-|TRBJ2-1|few|TRBV7-9
TGTGCCAGCCCCCGGGATGCACACACGGAGCAGTTCTTC
CASPRDAHTEQFF
>-|TRBJ2-5|few|TRBV5-1
TGCGCCAGCAGCCAAATAGGGTCTTCGTACCAAGAGACCCAGTACTTC
CASSQIGSSYQETQYF
>-|TRBJ2-1|-|TRBV28
TGTGCCAGCAGTTTATACCAGGGAAGCTCCTACAATGAGCAGTTCTTC
CASSLYQGSSYNEQFF
>-|TRBJ2-1|many|TRBV5-6
TGTGCCAGCAGCTTTAGGGATGAGCAGTTCTTC
CASSFRDEQFF
>TRBD2|TRBJ2-1|-|TRBV20-1
TGCAGTGCTAGAGATCCCCTAGCGGGAGGACCTTACAATGAGCAGTTCTTC
CSARDPLAGGPYNEQFF
>-|TRBJ2-7|-|TRBV3-1
TGTGCCAGCACCCCAACGAGCAGGTCATCCTACGAGCAGTACTTC
CASTPTSRSSYEQYF
>TRBD1|TRBJ1-1|few|TRBV12-3/TRBV12-4
TGTGCCAGCAGTTTAGCGCCTGGGACAGGGATTTCCACTGAAGCTTTCTTT
CASSLAPGTGISTEAFF
>-|TRBJ2-5|-|TRBV11-2
TGTGCCAGCAGCTTATCCGTTGCAACTGAGACCCAGTACTTC
CASSLSVATETQYF
>-|TRBJ2-6|few|TRBV28
TGTGCCAGCAGTACAGGTGCTGGGGCCAACGTCCTGACTTTC
CASSTGAGANVLTF
>TRBD2|TRBJ2-1|few|TRBV20-1
TGCAGTGCTCGGACTAGCGGGAGCCACTCCTCCTACAATGAGCAGTTCTTC
CSARTSGSHSSYNEQFF
>-|TRBJ2-5|few|TRBV11-2
TGTGCCAGCAGCTTAGGGGGGTCTAGGACCCAGTACTTC
CASSLGGSRTQYF
>-|TRBJ2-5|few|TRBV18
TGTGCCAGCTCACCTTCGATAGGAAAAGAGACCCAGTACTTC
CASSPSIGKETQYF
>-|TRBJ2-1|-|TRBV18
TGTGTCAGCTCACCAAGGAGGGGGCCAGTCTACAATGAGCAGTTCTTC
CVSSPRRGPVYNEQFF
>-|TRBJ2-1|few|TRBV6-5
TGTGCCAGCAGTCCAGCTTGGCGGCTAGGCTCCTACAATGAGCAGTTCTTC
CASSPAWRLGSYNEQFF
>-|TRBJ2-1|-|TRBV25-1
TGTGCCAGCTCCTTTCTAGCTACCAATGAGCAGTTCTTC
CASSFLATNEQFF
>TRBD2|TRBJ2-1|-|TRBV20-1
TGCAGTGCCAGAGGTATCCGTACTAGCGGAGCTTACAATGAGCAGTTCTTC
CSARGIRTSGAYNEQFF
>-|TRBJ1-2|few|TRBV5-5
TGTGCCAGCAGCTTGCGGGGGCGCGACTATGGCTACACCTTC
CASSLRGRDYGYTF
>-|TRBJ2-7|-|TRBV7-9
TGTGCCTACAGCAGCTCCTACGAGCAGTACTTC
CAYSSSYEQYF
>TRBD1|TRBJ1-4|few|TRBV28
TGTGCCAGCAGTTCCCGCAGACAGGGGGAGAATGAAAAACTGTTTTTT
CASSSRRQGENEKLFF
>-|TRBJ1-5|-|TRBV20-1
TGCAGTGCCGTGACCCTAAATCAGCCCCAGCATTTT
CSAVTLNQPQHF
>-|TRBJ1-2|-|TRBV10-3
TGTGCCATCAGTGACGCAGGGGAGTCTAACTATGGCTACACCTTC
CAISDAGESNYGYTF
>-|TRBJ1-3|-|TRBV5-1
TGCGCCAGCAAGGCGGATTCGGTAGCTGGAAACACCATATATTTT
CASKADSVAGNTIYF
>TRBD2|TRBJ2-1|few|TRBV24-1
TGTGCCACGCGTCCTAGCGGGTCTAACAATGAGCAGTTCTTC
CATRPSGSNNEQFF
>TRBD1|TRBJ1-3|-|TRBV7-6
TGTGCCAGCAGCTACCCTAGGACAGGGGGCAATGGAAACACCATATATTTT
CASSYPRTGGNGNTIYF
>-|TRBJ1-2|few|TRBV7-2
TGTGCAGCAGACAGGAGGCCTAACTATGGCTACACCTTC
CAADRRPNYGYTF
>TRBD2|TRBJ2-7|few|TRBV27
TGTGCCAGCAGGGAACTAGCGTCCGAGCAGTACTTC
CASRELASEQYF
>TRBD2|TRBJ2-1|few|TRBV28
TGTGCCAGCGGCGGACTAGCGGGAGGTTCCAATGAGCAGTTCTTC
CASGGLAGGSNEQFF
>-|TRBJ2-1|few|TRBV20-1
TGCAGTGCTAGACTGAGAGGGTTCTTC
CSARLRGFF
>-|TRBJ2-1|-|TRBV7-3
TGTGCCAGCAGCTCGATCCCTGGGCTAGTTGGCAATGAGCAGTTCTTC
CASSSIPGLVGNEQFF
>-|TRBJ2-7|-|TRBV6-2/TRBV6-3
TGTGCCAGCAGTCCTAAAACAGAGCAGTACTTC
CASSPKTEQYF
>-|TRBJ1-1|-|TRBV5-8
TGTGCCAGCAGCTTGGATTTGGCACGGAACACTGAAGCTTTCTTT
CASSLDLARNTEAFF
>-|TRBJ2-5|few|TRBV27
TGTGCCAGCAGTTTAACCCAGGGGAGAGGAGAGACCCAGTACTTC
CASSLTQGRGETQYF
>-|TRBJ2-7|few|TRBV15
TGTGCCACCAGCAGAGATAGTGCCTCCTACGAGCAGTACTTC
CATSRDSASYEQYF
>-|TRBJ2-7|-|TRBV11-1
TGTGCCAGCAGCTTCGGACAGAATCTGGACGAGCAGTACTTC
CASSFGQNLDEQYF